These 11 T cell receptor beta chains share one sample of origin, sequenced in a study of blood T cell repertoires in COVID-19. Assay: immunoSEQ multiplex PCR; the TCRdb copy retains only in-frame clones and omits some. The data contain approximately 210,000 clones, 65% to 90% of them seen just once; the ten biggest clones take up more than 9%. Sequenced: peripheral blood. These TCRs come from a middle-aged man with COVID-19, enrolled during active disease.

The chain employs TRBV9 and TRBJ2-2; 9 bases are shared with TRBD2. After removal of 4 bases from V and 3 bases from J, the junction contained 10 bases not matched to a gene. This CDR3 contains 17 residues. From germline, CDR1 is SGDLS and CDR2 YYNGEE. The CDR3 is CASSHHLAGEHTGELFF. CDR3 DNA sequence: TGTGCCAGCAGCCATCACTTAGCGGGAGAGCACACCGGGGAGCTGTTTTTT.

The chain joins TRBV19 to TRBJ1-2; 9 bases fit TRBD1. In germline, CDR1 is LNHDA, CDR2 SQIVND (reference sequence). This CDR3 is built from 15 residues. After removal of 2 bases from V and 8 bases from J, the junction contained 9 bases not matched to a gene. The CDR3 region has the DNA TGTGCCAGTAGTATAAGGGGACAGGGAAGAAAGGGCTACACCTTC. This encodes CASSIRGQGRKGYTF.

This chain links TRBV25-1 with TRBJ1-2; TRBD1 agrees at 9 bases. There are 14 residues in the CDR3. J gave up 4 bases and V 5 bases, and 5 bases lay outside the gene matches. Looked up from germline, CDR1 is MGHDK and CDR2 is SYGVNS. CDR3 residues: CASSRTGVGYGYTF. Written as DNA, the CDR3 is TGTGCCAGCAGTAGGACAGGGGTAGGCTATGGCTACACCTTC.

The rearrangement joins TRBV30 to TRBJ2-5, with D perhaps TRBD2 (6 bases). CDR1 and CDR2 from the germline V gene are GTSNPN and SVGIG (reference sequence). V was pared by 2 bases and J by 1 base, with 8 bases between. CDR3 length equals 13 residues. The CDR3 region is CAWSNSGQETQYF. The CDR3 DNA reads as TGTGCCTGGAGTAATAGCGGCCAAGAGACCCAGTACTTC.

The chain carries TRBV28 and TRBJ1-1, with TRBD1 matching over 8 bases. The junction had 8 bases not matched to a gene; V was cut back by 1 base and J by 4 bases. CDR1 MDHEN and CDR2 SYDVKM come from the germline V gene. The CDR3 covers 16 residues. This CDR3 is CASSLSGQGSFTEAFF. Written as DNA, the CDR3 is TGTGCCAGCAGTTTATCAGGACAGGGAAGTTTCACTGAAGCTTTCTTT.

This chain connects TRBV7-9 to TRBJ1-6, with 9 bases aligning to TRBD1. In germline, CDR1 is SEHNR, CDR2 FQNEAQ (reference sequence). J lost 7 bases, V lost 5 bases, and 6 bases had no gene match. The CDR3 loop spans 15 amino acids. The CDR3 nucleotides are TGTGCCAGCAGCCACAGACAGGGGGAGAATTCACCCCTCCACTTT. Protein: CASSHRQGENSPLHF. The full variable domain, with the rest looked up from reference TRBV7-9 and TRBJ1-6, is DTGVSQNPRHKITKRGQNVTFRCDPISEHNRLYWYRQTLGQGPEFLTYFQNEAQLEKSRLLSDRFSAERPKGSFSTLEIQRTEQGDSAMYLCASSHRQGENSPLHFGNGTRLTVT.

The CDR3 nucleotides read TGTGCCAGCAACCTTCCGGGTCCAGGGGAGCTGTTTTTT. It is translated as CASNLPGPGELFF. The rearrangement joins TRBV6-5 to TRBJ2-2, with no clear D. V lost 7 bases and J 8 bases, leaving 14 bases between the germline ends. Germline V CDR1 and CDR2: MNHEY, SVGAGI. There are 13 residues in the CDR3.

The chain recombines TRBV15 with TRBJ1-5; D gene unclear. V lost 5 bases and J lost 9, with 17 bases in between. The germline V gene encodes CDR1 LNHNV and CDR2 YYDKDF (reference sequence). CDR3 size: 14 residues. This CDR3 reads CATSPREAAGPQHF. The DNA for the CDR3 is TGTGCCACCAGCCCGAGGGAGGCCGCCGGGCCCCAGCATTTT. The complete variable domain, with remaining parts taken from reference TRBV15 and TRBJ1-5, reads DAMVIQNPRYQVTQFGKPVTLSCSQTLNHNVMYWYQQKSSQAPKLLFHYYDKDFNNEADTPDNFQSRRPNTSFCFLDIRSPGLGDTAMYLCATSPREAAGPQHFGDGTRLSIL.

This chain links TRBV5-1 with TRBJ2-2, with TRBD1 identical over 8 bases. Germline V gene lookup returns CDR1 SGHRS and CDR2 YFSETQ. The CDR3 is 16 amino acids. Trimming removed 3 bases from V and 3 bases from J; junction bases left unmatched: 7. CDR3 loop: CASSWGQGADTGELFF. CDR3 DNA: TGCGCCAGCAGCTGGGGGCAGGGGGCGGACACCGGGGAGCTGTTTTTT.

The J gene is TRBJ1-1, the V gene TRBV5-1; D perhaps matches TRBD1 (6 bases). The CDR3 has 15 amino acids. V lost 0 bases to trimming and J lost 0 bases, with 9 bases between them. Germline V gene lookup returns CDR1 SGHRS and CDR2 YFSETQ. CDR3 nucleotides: TGCGCCAGCAGCTTGGGTGGACAGATGAACACTGAAGCTTTCTTT. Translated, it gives CASSLGGQMNTEAFF.

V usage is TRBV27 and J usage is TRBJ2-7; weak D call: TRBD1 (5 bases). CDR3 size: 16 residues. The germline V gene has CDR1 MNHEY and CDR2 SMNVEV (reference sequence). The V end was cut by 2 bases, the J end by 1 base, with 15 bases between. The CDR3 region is CASSLLSQGKSYEQYF. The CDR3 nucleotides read TGTGCCAGCAGTTTACTGTCGCAGGGAAAATCCTACGAGCAGTACTTC.